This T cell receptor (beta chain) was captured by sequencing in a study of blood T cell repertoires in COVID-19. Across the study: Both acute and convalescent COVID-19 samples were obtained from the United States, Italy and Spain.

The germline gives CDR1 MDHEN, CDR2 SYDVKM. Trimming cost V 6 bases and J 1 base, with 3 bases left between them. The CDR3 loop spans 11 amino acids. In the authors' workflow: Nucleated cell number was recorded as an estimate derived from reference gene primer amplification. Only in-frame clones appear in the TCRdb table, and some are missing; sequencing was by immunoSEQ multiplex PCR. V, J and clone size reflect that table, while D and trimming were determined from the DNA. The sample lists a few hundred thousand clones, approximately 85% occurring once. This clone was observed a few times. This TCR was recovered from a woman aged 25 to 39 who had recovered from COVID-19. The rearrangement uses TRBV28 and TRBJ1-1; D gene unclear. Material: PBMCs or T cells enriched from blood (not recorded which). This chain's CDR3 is CASSWNTEAFF. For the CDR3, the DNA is TGTGCCAGCAGCTGGAACACTGAAGCTTTCTTT.